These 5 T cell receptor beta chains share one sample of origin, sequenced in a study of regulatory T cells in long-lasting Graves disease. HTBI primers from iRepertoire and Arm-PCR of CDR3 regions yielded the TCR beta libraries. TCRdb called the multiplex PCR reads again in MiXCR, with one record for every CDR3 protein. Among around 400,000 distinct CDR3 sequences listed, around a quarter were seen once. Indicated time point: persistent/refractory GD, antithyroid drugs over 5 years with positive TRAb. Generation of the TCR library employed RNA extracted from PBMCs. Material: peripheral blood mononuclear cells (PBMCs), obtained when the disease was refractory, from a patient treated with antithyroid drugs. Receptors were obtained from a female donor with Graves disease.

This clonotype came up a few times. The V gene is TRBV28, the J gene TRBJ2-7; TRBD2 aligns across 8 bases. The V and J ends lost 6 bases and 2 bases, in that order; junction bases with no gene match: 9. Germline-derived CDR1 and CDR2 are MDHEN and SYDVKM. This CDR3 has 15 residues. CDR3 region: CASRISGRLTYEQYF. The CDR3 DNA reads TGTGCCAGCAGGATAAGCGGGAGACTAACCTACGAGCAGTACTTC. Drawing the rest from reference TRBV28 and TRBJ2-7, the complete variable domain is DVKVTQSSRYLVKRTGEKVFLECVQDMDHENMFWYRQDPGLGLRLIYFSYDVKMKEKGDIPEGYSVSREKKERFSLILESASTNQTSMYLCASRISGRLTYEQYFGPGTRLTVT.

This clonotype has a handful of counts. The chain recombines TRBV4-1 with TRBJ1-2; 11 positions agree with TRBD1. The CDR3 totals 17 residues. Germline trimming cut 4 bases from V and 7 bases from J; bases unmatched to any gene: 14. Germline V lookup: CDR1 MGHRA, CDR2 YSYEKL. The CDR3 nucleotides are TGCGCCAGCAGCCTGGGACAGGGGGACCTTAGGGTCCGTGGCTACACCTTC. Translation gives CASSLGQGDLRVRGYTF.

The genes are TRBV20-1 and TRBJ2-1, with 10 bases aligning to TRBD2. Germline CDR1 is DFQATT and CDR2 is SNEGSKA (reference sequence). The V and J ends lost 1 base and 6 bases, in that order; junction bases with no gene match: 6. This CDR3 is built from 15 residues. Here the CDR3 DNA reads TGCAGTGCTAGAGCTAGTAGCGGGAGGATCAATGAGCAGTTCTTC. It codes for CSARASSGRINEQFF.

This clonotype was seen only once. The CDR3 region has the DNA TGTGCCAGCAGGAAACTAGCGGGAGGGGAGACCCAGTACTTC. It encodes CASRKLAGGETQYF. The chain combines TRBV7-2 with TRBJ2-5, with 13 nucleotides matching TRBD2. With V trimmed by 6 bases and J by 5 bases, 3 bases remained unmatched. The CDR3 is 14 residues long. The germline V gene encodes CDR1 SGHTA and CDR2 FQGNSA.

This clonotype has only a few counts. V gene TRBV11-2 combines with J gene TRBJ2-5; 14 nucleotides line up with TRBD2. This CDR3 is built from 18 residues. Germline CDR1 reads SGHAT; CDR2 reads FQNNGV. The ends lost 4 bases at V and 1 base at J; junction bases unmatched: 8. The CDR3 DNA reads TGTGCCAGCAGCTCAGGACTAGCGGGAGGCCGCCTCCAAGAGACCCAGTACTTC. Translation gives CASSSGLAGGRLQETQYF. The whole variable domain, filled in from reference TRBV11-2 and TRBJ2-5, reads EAGVAQSPRYKIIEKRQSVAFWCNPISGHATLYWYQQILGQGPKLLIQFQNNGVVDDSQLPKDRFSAERLKGVDSTLKIQPAKLEDSAVYLCASSSGLAGGRLQETQYFGPGTRLLVL.